These T cell receptor beta chains were read from a single sample in a study of human T cells and chemical hapten exposure. TCRdb called the RACE reads again in MiXCR, with one record for every CDR3 protein. This table holds about 52,000 distinct CDR3 sequences, 9.9% found once. The sample in question was whole blood, obtained in connection with sensitization to the hapten diphenylcyclopropenone (DPC). The receptors originated from a woman between 40 and 50 years old with alopecia areata. Some clones in this sample may be carry-over from other donors' samples. CDR3s include the opening cysteine and the closing phenylalanine or tryptophan. A D gene is named only where the DNA matches it firmly. Size is omitted from some rows. Given values are once, few, many or a class for expanded clones.

NA | TRBJ2-6 | few | TRBV4-3 | TGCGCCAGCAGCCAAGATAGAGCAGGGGACATCTCTGGGGCCAACGTCCTGACTTTC | CASSQDRAGDISGANVLTF
TRBD1 | TRBJ1-4 | NA | TRBV5-8 | TGTGCCAGCAGCCACCGAGGGACAGCCTTCGCAACTAATGAAAAACTGTTTTTT | CASSHRGTAFATNEKLFF
NA | TRBJ2-3 | NA | TRBV5-1 | TGCGCCAGCAGCTTGGATGGGGGCATGGCAGATACGCAGTATTTT | CASSLDGGMADTQYF
NA | TRBJ2-3 | few | TRBV7-6 | TGTGCCAGCAGCTTCAGGGGCTCAGATACGCAGTATTTT | CASSFRGSDTQYF
NA | TRBJ2-5 | many | TRBV4-2 | TGTGCCAGCAGCCAAGACGGGAACCAAGAGACCCAGTACTTC | CASSQDGNQETQYF
NA | TRBJ1-1 | NA | TRBV2 | TGTGCCAGCAGCCCAAGGGGGGTTACTGAAGCTTTCTTT | CASSPRGVTEAFF
NA | TRBJ2-5 | few | TRBV7-9 | TGTGCCAGCAGCCGGTACGAGACCCAGTACTTC | CASSRYETQYF
TRBD1 | TRBJ1-3 | many | TRBV6-6 | TGTGCCAGCAGACCGACAGGGAATTTCAACACCATATATTTT | CASRPTGNFNTIYF
TRBD1 | TRBJ1-5 | few | TRBV6-1 | TGTGCCAGCAGAAATACCCTAAGGACAGGGGGCCGTCGGGTGTATCAGCCCCAGCATTTT | CASRNTLRTGGRRVYQPQHF
NA | TRBJ1-1 | few | TRBV7-9 | TGTGCCAGCAGCTTATACAGGGTCGAGAACACTGAAGCTTTCTTT | CASSLYRVENTEAFF
NA | TRBJ2-2 | NA | TRBV18 | TGTGCCAGCTCACATGCCACCGGGGAGCTGTTTTTT | CASSHATGELFF
TRBD1 | TRBJ2-7 | NA | TRBV30 | TGTGCCTTTGACAGGGGGTCCTACGAGCAGTACTTC | CAFDRGSYEQYF
NA | TRBJ1-3 | few | TRBV11-2 | TGTGCCAGCAGCTTAGAAGGATCCCTGAGTGGGCCCAGAAACACCATATATTTT | CASSLEGSLSGPRNTIYF
NA | TRBJ1-1 | many | TRBV5-1 | TGCGCCAGCAGCTTGGACCTCACCGGGGCTTTCTTT | CASSLDLTGAFF
NA | TRBJ1-2 | NA | TRBV6-5 | TGTGCCAGCAGAACAGGGAAGAGGGTAAACTATGGCTACACCTTC | CASRTGKRVNYGYTF
TRBD2 | TRBJ2-5 | many | TRBV11-2 | TGTGCCAGCAGCCCACGACTAGCGGGGCTCCAAGAGACCCAGTACTTC | CASSPRLAGLQETQYF
TRBD1 | TRBJ2-7 | many | TRBV7-9 | TGTGCCAGCGGGGGACAGGACCTTTTCAAGCAGTACTTC | CASGGQDLFKQYF
NA | TRBJ1-4 | NA | TRBV12-3/TRBV12-4 | TGTGCCAGCAGTTTGCGGCAGGGGAGGGAAGAAAAACTGTTTTTT | CASSLRQGREEKLFF
NA | TRBJ2-2 | few | TRBV11-2 | TGTGCCAGCAGCACCCCTCTAAGCGCCGGGGAGCTGTTTTTT | CASSTPLSAGELFF
TRBD1 | TRBJ1-1 | many | TRBV7-9 | TGTGCCAGCAGCTCCCGCGGGACAGCCTTTAACACTGAAGCTTTCTTT | CASSSRGTAFNTEAFF
NA | TRBJ2-6 | many | TRBV14 | TGTGCCAGCAGCCAAGTTAACAGGGCGTCTGGGGCCAACGTCCTGACTTTC | CASSQVNRASGANVLTF
NA | TRBJ1-3 | many | TRBV28 | TGTGCCAGCAGTTTCGAGGTGGGACTCGGAAACACCATATATTTT | CASSFEVGLGNTIYF
NA | TRBJ2-2 | few | TRBV4-1 | TGCGCCAGCAGCCCTGCGACTTGGCCAGGGGAGCTGTTTTTT | CASSPATWPGELFF
TRBD2 | TRBJ2-3 | many | TRBV29-1 | TGCGGACTAGACTTCGGAGATACGCAGTATTTT | CGLDFGDTQYF